Each of the 32 T cell receptor beta chains below was sequenced from the same sample in a study of T cell responses to AZD1222 COVID-19 vaccine. Only in-frame clones appear in the TCRdb table, and some are missing; sequencing was by immunoSEQ multiplex PCR. The sample shows 90,000 to 120,000 clones, roughly 86% of them seen only once. The starting material was peripheral blood, obtained 28 days after the second dose of the MenACWY control vaccine. Receptor source: an adult who received the MenACWY meningococcal vaccine as a control.

This chain connects TRBV3-1 (or the pseudogene TRBV3-2) to TRBJ2-5; 9 bases match TRBD2. With V trimmed by 3 bases and J by 4 bases, 3 bases remained unmatched. This CDR3 has 14 amino acids. Germline V CDR1 and CDR2: LGHDT, YNNKEL (reference sequence). This CDR3 is CASSQRGGRETQYF. CDR3 DNA sequence: TGTGCCAGCAGCCAGCGGGGGGGACGAGAGACCCAGTACTTC.

The gene calls are TRBV13 and TRBJ2-5; 14 positions match TRBD2. Germline V CDR1 and CDR2: PRHDT, FYEKMQ (reference sequence). Trimming removed 3 bases from V and 1 base from J; junction bases left unmatched: 1. This CDR3 is built from 16 residues. The CDR3 spells CASSLTSGGVQETQYF. Here the CDR3 DNA reads TGTGCCAGCAGCTTGACTAGCGGGGGGGTCCAAGAGACCCAGTACTTC.

This clone was detected once. The V call is TRBV7-3, the J call TRBJ2-1; a possible D gene is TRBD1 (5 bases). The CDR3 length is 16 residues. Trimming cost V 2 bases and J 3 bases, with 14 bases left between them. Germline lookup yields CDR1 SGHTA and CDR2 FQGTGA. In DNA form, the CDR3 reads TGTGCCAGCAGCTTATATGATAGGACACTCTACAATGAGCAGTTCTTC. This translates into CASSLYDRTLYNEQFF.

The gene calls are TRBV5-6 and TRBJ1-2, with D uncertain. This CDR3 region has 14 residues. The germline V gene has CDR1 SGHDT and CDR2 YYEEEE. V lost 3 bases to trimming and J lost 5 bases, with 14 bases between them. The CDR3 protein is CASSSAGEVYGYTF. In nucleotides, the CDR3 is TGTGCCAGCAGCTCCGCTGGTGAAGTTTATGGCTACACCTTC. Based on the CDR3 plus reference TRBV5-6 and TRBJ1-2, the full variable domain is DAGVTQSPTHLIKTRGQQVTLRCSPKSGHDTVSWYQQALGQGPQFIFQYYEEEERQRGNFPDRFSGHQFPNYSSELNVNALLLGDSALYLCASSSAGEVYGYTFGSGTRLTVV.

The rearrangement uses TRBV2 and TRBJ2-3, with D uncertain. The V end was cut by 4 bases, the J end by 2 bases, with 4 bases between. Germline assignment: CDR1 SNHLY and CDR2 FYNNEI. CDR3 size: 12 residues. The CDR3 DNA reads as TGTGCCAGCAGTGCATACACAGATACGCAGTATTTT. Its translation is CASSAYTDTQYF.

This clone was seen only once. The V and J genes are TRBV6-1 and TRBJ1-2; D unclear. V lost 0 bases and J 4 bases, leaving 9 bases between the germline ends. CDR3 length: 14 amino acids. Germline assignment: CDR1 MNHNS and CDR2 SASEGT. The chain's CDR3 is CASSEAWVGYGYTF. The CDR3 DNA reads TGTGCCAGCAGTGAAGCCTGGGTGGGCTATGGCTACACCTTC.

The chain combines TRBV27 with TRBJ2-7; 10 nucleotides match TRBD1. The CDR3 is made up of 15 amino acids. J gave up 5 bases and V 8 bases, and 12 bases lay outside the gene matches. Per the germline V gene, CDR1 is MNHEY and CDR2 is SMNVEV (reference sequence). The CDR3 protein is CASRRPGTGEDEQYF. In DNA, the CDR3 is TGTGCCAGCCGGAGACCCGGGACAGGGGAAGACGAGCAGTACTTC.

The J gene is TRBJ1-2, the V gene TRBV19; TRBD1 is a possible D gene (5 bases). The CDR3 extends over 14 amino acids. V was pared by 1 base and J by 4 bases, with 10 bases between. CDR1 is LNHDA, CDR2 SQIVND, per germline (reference sequence). CDR3 nucleotides: TGTGCCAGTAGTATAGGCGGGGGACTCTATGGCTACACCTTC. Its protein is CASSIGGGLYGYTF.

The J gene is TRBJ1-2, the V gene TRBV4-1, with a possible D match to TRBD1 (6 bases). Germline values: CDR1 MGHRA, CDR2 YSYEKL. V lost 2 bases, J lost 3 bases, and 7 bases lay in between. The CDR3 contains 13 residues. CDR3 in amino acids: CASSQSGDYGYTF. The CDR3 DNA reads TGCGCCAGCAGCCAATCAGGGGACTATGGCTACACCTTC.

This chain joins TRBV2 and TRBJ2-7; D is perhaps TRBD2 (7 bases). Looked up from germline, CDR1 is SNHLY and CDR2 is FYNNEI. The CDR3 length is 13 residues. With 7 bases removed from V and 2 bases from J, the gap between germline ends came to 12 bases. In DNA form, the CDR3 reads TGTGCCAGCAAGACGGGGGGCCCCTACGAGCAGTACTTC. As protein: CASKTGGPYEQYF.

The V call is TRBV27, the J call TRBJ2-7, with 7 bases fitting TRBD2. Germline CDR1 and CDR2: MNHEY and SMNVEV (reference sequence). The CDR3 totals 16 residues. J gave up 7 bases and V 4 bases, and 16 bases lay outside the gene matches. Here the CDR3 DNA reads TGTGCCAGCAGTTCCGAAACTAGCGCATGGACGGGAGAGCAGTACTTC. Translation gives CASSSETSAWTGEQYF.

The J gene is TRBJ2-7, the V gene TRBV20-1, with 11 bases identical to TRBD1. The J segment lost 4 bases and the V segment lost 3 bases, leaving 2 bases of the junction unmatched. Germline values: CDR1 DFQATT, CDR2 SNEGSKA (reference sequence). This CDR3 contains 13 residues. CDR3 protein: CSASRDRGYEQYF. The CDR3, as DNA: TGCAGTGCTAGTAGGGACAGGGGGTACGAGCAGTACTTC.

Worth noting for this clone: A junction end diverges from the germline sequence, so it may reflect a read error. The chain links TRBV11-2 to TRBJ1-2, with 10 bases that match TRBD1. Germline loops: CDR1 SGHAT, CDR2 FQNNGV. The CDR3 spans 13 residues. The CDR3 region has the DNA TGTGCCAGCAGTTACAGGGACAGGGGCCACTTCTCCTTC. It codes for CASSYRDRGHFSF.

This chain links TRBV5-1 with TRBJ1-5, with D possibly matching TRBD1 (6 bases). Trimming took 4 bases from V and 5 from J, leaving 16 bases between them. The germline V gene has CDR1 SGHRS and CDR2 YFSETQ. CDR3 size: 15 residues. DNA for the CDR3: TGCGCCAGCAGCCTCCACGGGGGGGGCGATCAGCCCCAGCATTTT. Translation: CASSLHGGGDQPQHF.

The chain recombines TRBV7-8 with TRBJ2-2; 7 nucleotides align to TRBD1. This CDR3 has 17 amino acids. Losses at the gene ends were 1 base for V and 5 bases for J; bases not matched to a gene: 10. The germline gives CDR1 SGHVS, CDR2 FQNEAQ. This CDR3 reads CASSLGDTGAVTGELFF. The CDR3 DNA reads as TGTGCCAGCAGCTTAGGGGACACAGGGGCGGTTACCGGGGAGCTGTTTTTT. Together with reference TRBV7-8 and TRBJ2-2, the CDR3 gives the full variable domain: GAGVSQSPRYKVAKRGQDVALRCDPISGHVSLFWYQQALGQGPEFLTYFQNEAQLDKSGLPSDRFFAERPEGSVSTLKIQRTQQEDSAVYLCASSLGDTGAVTGELFFGEGSRLTVL.

The chain links TRBV19 to TRBJ1-5; 11 positions agree with TRBD1. Unmatched junction bases numbered 3, after V lost 6 bases and J lost 2 bases. The CDR3 runs to 15 residues. Germline V gene data show CDR1 as LNHDA and CDR2 as SQIVND (reference sequence). The CDR3 coding sequence is TGTGCCAGTAGATGGGACAGGGGGGGCAATCAGCCCCAGCATTTT. It codes for CASRWDRGGNQPQHF.

V and J are TRBV7-2 and TRBJ1-4; 7 positions agree with TRBD1. The CDR3 sequence is 14 residues long. Germline-derived CDR1 and CDR2 are SGHTA and FQGNSA. J lost 9 bases, V lost 5 bases, and 9 bases had no gene match. CDR3 in DNA: TGTGCCAGCAGCCTACCGTCGACAGGGCAAAAACTGTTTTTT. This sequence encodes CASSLPSTGQKLFF.

This chain joins TRBV5-8 and TRBJ1-5, with a possible D match to TRBD1 (5 bases). V was cut by 4 bases and J by 0 bases, with 14 bases left in between. CDR1 is SGHTS and CDR2 is YDEGEE in the germline V gene. The CDR3 loop spans 16 amino acids. The CDR3 is CASSRPEGFSNQPQHF. The CDR3 nucleotides read TGTGCCAGCAGCCGGCCTGAGGGGTTTAGCAATCAGCCCCAGCATTTT.

The genes are TRBV7-2 and TRBJ2-5; D ambiguous. Looked up from germline, CDR1 is SGHTA and CDR2 is FQGNSA. V dropped 5 bases and J dropped 2 bases, with 9 bases sitting between them. The CDR3 covers 13 residues. DNA of the CDR3: TGTGCCAGCAGCCGGAACCTGCAAGAGACCCAGTACTTC. It specifies CASSRNLQETQYF.

The CDR3 bases are TGTGCCAGTACAAGTTTGGACCTAGTTAACTATGGCTACACCTTC. It encodes CASTSLDLVNYGYTF. The gene calls are TRBV19 and TRBJ1-2; D is undetermined. Germline V gene sequence: CDR1 LNHDA, CDR2 SQIVND (reference sequence). Deletions cut 7 bases from V and 1 base from J, with 16 bases between. The CDR3 extends over 15 amino acids.

V usage is TRBV2 and J usage is TRBJ1-1, with 10 positions matching TRBD1. With 6 bases clipped from V and 6 bases from J, the junction kept 13 bases outside the gene matches. The CDR3 is 16 amino acids. CDR1 is SNHLY, CDR2 FYNNEI, per germline. The DNA of the CDR3 is TGTGCCAGCAGAGACAGGGGGCGTACCCTTCGGGCTGAAGCTTTCTTT. It specifies CASRDRGRTLRAEAFF.

This rearrangement joins TRBV5-1 to TRBJ1-1, with 7 positions matching TRBD1. The CDR3 has 14 residues. Germline assignment: CDR1 SGHRS and CDR2 YFSETQ. V lost 5 bases, J lost 5 bases, and 9 bases stayed unmatched. The DNA of the CDR3 is TGCGCCAGCAGGCGGCGACAGGGCGGGACTGAAGCTTTCTTT. Translated, it gives CASRRRQGGTEAFF.

The gene calls are TRBV28 and TRBJ1-1; D is possibly TRBD1 (6 bases). The CDR3 spans 16 residues. CDR1 and CDR2 from the germline V gene are MDHEN and SYDVKM. V shed 1 base and J shed 3 bases, with 15 bases lying between them. CDR3 amino acids: CASSLSPGAGDTEAFF. In DNA, the CDR3 is TGTGCCAGCAGTTTATCACCGGGGGCTGGGGACACTGAAGCTTTCTTT. Combining the CDR3 with reference TRBV28 and TRBJ1-1 gives the whole variable domain DVKVTQSSRYLVKRTGEKVFLECVQDMDHENMFWYRQDPGLGLRLIYFSYDVKMKEKGDIPEGYSVSREKKERFSLILESASTNQTSMYLCASSLSPGAGDTEAFFGQGTRLTVV.

This clone was detected only once. The rearrangement links TRBV28 to TRBJ1-2, with 7 bases lining up with TRBD1. CDR1 and CDR2 (germline): MDHEN, SYDVKM. The V segment lost 5 bases and the J segment 2 bases; nucleotides outside the gene matches: 8. The CDR3 covers 15 residues. The CDR3 loop reads CASSGADRANYGYTF. CDR3 coding DNA: TGTGCCAGCAGTGGGGCCGACAGGGCAAACTATGGCTACACCTTC.

The chain carries TRBV5-4 and TRBJ2-4; D possibly corresponds to TRBD2 (6 bases). There are 15 residues in the CDR3. V dropped 1 base and J dropped 2 bases, with 10 bases sitting between them. Germline CDR1 reads SGHNT; CDR2 reads YYREEE (reference sequence). The CDR3 nucleotides are TGTGCCAGCAGCTTGTCGCGGGGAACCAAAAACATTCAGTACTTC. It is translated as CASSLSRGTKNIQYF.

This clone was seen more than once but under ten times. This chain links TRBV28 with TRBJ1-1; D possibly corresponds to TRBD1 (5 bases). Per the germline V gene, CDR1 is MDHEN and CDR2 is SYDVKM. This CDR3 region has 15 residues. V was shortened by 6 bases and J by 4 bases, with 18 bases between the two germline ends. Here the CDR3 reads CASRSGGAGGTEAFF. In DNA form, the CDR3 reads TGTGCCAGCAGATCCGGAGGGGCTGGGGGCACTGAAGCTTTCTTT.

V usage is TRBV28 and J usage is TRBJ2-7; tentative D call: TRBD2 (5 bases). The V and J ends lost 6 bases and 4 bases respectively, with 16 bases between them. Germline assignment: CDR1 MDHEN and CDR2 SYDVKM. The CDR3 has 14 residues. DNA of the CDR3: TGTGCCAGCAGCTCTACGGACGGGATTTACGAGCAGTACTTC. It is translated as CASSSTDGIYEQYF. The full variable domain, completed using reference TRBV28 and TRBJ2-7, is DVKVTQSSRYLVKRTGEKVFLECVQDMDHENMFWYRQDPGLGLRLIYFSYDVKMKEKGDIPEGYSVSREKKERFSLILESASTNQTSMYLCASSSTDGIYEQYFGPGTRLTVT.

The chain couples TRBV27 to TRBJ2-1; D remains ambiguous. In germline, CDR1 is MNHEY, CDR2 SMNVEV (reference sequence). Deletions cut 1 base from V and 5 bases from J, with 0 bases between. The CDR3 runs 11 residues. The CDR3: CASSLYNEQFF. The CDR3 DNA follows: TGTGCCAGCAGTTTATACAATGAGCAGTTCTTC.

The V gene is TRBV15, the J gene TRBJ2-1; D tentatively reads TRBD1 or TRBD2 (6 bases each). The CDR3 consists of 15 residues. Deletions cut 5 bases from V and 7 bases from J, with 18 bases between. Germline V gene sequence: CDR1 LNHNV, CDR2 YYDKDF (reference sequence). The DNA of the CDR3 is TGTGCCACCAGCCCTCACCCGGGGGCCCCTAATGAGCAGTTCTTC. It translates to CATSPHPGAPNEQFF.

The chain employs TRBV5-4 and TRBJ1-2; weak D call: TRBD1 (6 bases). CDR1 is SGHNT, CDR2 YYREEE, per germline (reference sequence). This CDR3 has 13 residues. Trimming cost V 0 bases and J 3 bases, with 6 bases left between them. The CDR3 here is CASSLDRDYGYTF. The CDR3 coding sequence is TGTGCCAGCAGCTTGGACAGGGACTATGGCTACACCTTC.

The chain employs TRBV3-1 (or the pseudogene TRBV3-2) and TRBJ2-7; D might be TRBD2 (6 bases). Germline CDR1 reads LGHDT; CDR2 reads YNNKEL (reference sequence). Trimming stripped 3 bases from V and 0 bases from J, with 12 bases between. This CDR3 comprises 15 residues. CDR3 DNA: TGTGCCAGCAGCCAGGGGCTAGCGACCTCCTACGAGCAGTACTTC. Its protein product is CASSQGLATSYEQYF.

This clone has more than one count but fewer than ten. The chain links TRBV5-4 to TRBJ1-2; 7 bases align to TRBD1. The germline V gene encodes CDR1 SGHNT and CDR2 YYREEE (reference sequence). The CDR3 sequence is 19 residues long. V shed 4 bases, J shed 4 bases, and the junction held 22 bases outside the gene matches. The CDR3 nucleotides are TGTGCCAGCAGCACCATAGCCGGGACAGCCTACGGCTCGTTCTATGGCTACACCTTC. It yields the protein CASSTIAGTAYGSFYGYTF.